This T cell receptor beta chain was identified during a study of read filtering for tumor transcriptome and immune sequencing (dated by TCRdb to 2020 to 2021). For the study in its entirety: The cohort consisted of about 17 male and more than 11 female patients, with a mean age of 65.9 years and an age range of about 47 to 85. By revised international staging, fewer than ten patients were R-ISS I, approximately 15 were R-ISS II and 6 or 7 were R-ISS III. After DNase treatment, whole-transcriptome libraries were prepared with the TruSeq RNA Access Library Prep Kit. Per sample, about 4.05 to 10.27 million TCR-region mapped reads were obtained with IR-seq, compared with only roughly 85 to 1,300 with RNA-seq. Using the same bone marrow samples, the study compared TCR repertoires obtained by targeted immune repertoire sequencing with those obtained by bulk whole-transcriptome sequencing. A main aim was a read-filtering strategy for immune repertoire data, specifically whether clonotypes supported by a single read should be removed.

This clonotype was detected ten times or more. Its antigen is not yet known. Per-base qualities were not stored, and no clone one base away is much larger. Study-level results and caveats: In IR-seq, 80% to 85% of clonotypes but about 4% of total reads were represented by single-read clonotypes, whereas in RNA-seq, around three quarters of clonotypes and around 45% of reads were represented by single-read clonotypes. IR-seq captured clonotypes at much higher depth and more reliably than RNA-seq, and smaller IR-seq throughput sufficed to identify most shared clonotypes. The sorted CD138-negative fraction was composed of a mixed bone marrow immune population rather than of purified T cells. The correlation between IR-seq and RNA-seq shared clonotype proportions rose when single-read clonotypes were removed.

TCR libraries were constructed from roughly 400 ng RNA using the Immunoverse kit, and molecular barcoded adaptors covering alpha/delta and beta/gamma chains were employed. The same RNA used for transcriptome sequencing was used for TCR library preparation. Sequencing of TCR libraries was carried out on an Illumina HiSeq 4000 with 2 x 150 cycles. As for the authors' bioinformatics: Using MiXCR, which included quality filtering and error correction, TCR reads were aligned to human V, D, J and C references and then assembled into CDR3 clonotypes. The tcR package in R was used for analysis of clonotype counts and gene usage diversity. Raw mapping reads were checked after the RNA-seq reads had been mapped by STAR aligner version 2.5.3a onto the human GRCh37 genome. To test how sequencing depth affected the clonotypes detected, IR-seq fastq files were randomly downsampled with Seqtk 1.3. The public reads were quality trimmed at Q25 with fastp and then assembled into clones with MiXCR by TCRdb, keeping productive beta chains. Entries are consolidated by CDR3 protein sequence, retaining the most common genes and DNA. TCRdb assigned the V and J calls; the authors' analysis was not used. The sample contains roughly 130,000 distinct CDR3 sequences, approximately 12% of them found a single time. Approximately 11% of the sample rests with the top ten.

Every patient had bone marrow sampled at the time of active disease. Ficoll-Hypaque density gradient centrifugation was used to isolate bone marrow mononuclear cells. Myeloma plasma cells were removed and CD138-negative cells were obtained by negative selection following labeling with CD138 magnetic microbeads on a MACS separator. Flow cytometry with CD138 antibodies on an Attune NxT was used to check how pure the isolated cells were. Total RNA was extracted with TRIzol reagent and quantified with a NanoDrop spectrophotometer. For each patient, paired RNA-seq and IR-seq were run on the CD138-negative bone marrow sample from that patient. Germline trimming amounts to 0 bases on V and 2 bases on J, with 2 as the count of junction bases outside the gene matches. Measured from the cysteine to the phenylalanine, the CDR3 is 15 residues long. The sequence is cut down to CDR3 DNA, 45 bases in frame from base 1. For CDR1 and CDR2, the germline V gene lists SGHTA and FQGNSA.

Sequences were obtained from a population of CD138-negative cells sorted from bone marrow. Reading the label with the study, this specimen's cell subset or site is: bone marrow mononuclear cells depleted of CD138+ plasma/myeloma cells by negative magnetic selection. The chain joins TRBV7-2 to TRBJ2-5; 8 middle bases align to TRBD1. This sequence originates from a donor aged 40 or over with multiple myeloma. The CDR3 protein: CASSLARGPQETQYF. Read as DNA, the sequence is TGTGCCAGCAGCTTAGCCAGGGGGCCTCAAGAGACCCAGTACTTC.